A selection of T cell receptor beta chains follows, all from one sample in a study of blood T cell repertoires in COVID-19. Some clones are missing from TCRdb's copy, which holds only in-frame ones; the method was immunoSEQ multiplex PCR. The sample consists of 88,000 or so clones, approximately 86% of them appearing once. Sequenced: peripheral blood. These receptors were taken from a man aged 55-75 years with acute or convalescent COVID-19. The CDR3 runs from the conserved cysteine through the conserved F or W. The order of the fields is clone size, D gene, V gene, J gene, CDR3 protein, CDR3 DNA. The D gene is left open where the match is weak. Clone size is not always given. Where it is, it says once, few, many or a class for expanded clones.

-	TRBD2	TRBV5-1	TRBJ2-1	CASSFLAANFDEQFF	TGCGCCAGCAGCTTTCTAGCGGCAAACTTCGATGAGCAGTTCTTC
-	TRBD1	TRBV7-2	TRBJ1-5	CASSLGQAYSNQPQHF	TGTGCCAGCAGCCTCGGACAGGCATATAGCAATCAGCCCCAGCATTTT
-	-	TRBV15	TRBJ2-4	CATSRVEGQGSGYIQYF	TGTGCCACCAGCAGAGTGGAGGGTCAGGGTAGTGGGTACATTCAGTACTTC
-	-	TRBV30	TRBJ1-5	CAWSAGRTQHF	TGTGCCTGGAGTGCCGGTCGGACTCAGCATTTT
-	TRBD1	TRBV9	TRBJ1-6	CASSASTGGSNSPLHF	TGTGCCAGCAGCGCCTCAACAGGGGGCAGTAATTCACCCCTCCACTTT
few	-	TRBV11-3	TRBJ2-3	CASSFPGLYRNTQYF	TGTGCCAGCAGCTTCCCCGGACTCTATCGAAATACGCAGTATTTT
-	-	TRBV6-1	TRBJ2-7	CASSEGRGLYEQYF	TGTGCCAGCAGTGAAGGCAGGGGTCTCTACGAGCAGTACTTC
-	TRBD2	TRBV9	TRBJ2-5	CASSEGLAGTETQYF	TGTGCCAGCAGCGAGGGACTAGCGGGCACGGAGACCCAGTACTTC
-	TRBD1	TRBV5-4	TRBJ1-2	CASSPTGGASGGYTF	TGTGCCAGCAGCCCGACAGGGGGCGCTTCCGGTGGCTACACCTTC
-	-	TRBV29-1	TRBJ1-5	CSVQDSIGDQPQHF	TGCAGCGTTCAGGACAGTATAGGGGATCAGCCCCAGCATTTT
-	-	TRBV30	TRBJ2-5	CAWSDPLRDQRSFGETQYF	TGTGCCTGGAGTGACCCCCTCCGGGATCAACGAAGTTTCGGAGAGACCCAGTACTTC